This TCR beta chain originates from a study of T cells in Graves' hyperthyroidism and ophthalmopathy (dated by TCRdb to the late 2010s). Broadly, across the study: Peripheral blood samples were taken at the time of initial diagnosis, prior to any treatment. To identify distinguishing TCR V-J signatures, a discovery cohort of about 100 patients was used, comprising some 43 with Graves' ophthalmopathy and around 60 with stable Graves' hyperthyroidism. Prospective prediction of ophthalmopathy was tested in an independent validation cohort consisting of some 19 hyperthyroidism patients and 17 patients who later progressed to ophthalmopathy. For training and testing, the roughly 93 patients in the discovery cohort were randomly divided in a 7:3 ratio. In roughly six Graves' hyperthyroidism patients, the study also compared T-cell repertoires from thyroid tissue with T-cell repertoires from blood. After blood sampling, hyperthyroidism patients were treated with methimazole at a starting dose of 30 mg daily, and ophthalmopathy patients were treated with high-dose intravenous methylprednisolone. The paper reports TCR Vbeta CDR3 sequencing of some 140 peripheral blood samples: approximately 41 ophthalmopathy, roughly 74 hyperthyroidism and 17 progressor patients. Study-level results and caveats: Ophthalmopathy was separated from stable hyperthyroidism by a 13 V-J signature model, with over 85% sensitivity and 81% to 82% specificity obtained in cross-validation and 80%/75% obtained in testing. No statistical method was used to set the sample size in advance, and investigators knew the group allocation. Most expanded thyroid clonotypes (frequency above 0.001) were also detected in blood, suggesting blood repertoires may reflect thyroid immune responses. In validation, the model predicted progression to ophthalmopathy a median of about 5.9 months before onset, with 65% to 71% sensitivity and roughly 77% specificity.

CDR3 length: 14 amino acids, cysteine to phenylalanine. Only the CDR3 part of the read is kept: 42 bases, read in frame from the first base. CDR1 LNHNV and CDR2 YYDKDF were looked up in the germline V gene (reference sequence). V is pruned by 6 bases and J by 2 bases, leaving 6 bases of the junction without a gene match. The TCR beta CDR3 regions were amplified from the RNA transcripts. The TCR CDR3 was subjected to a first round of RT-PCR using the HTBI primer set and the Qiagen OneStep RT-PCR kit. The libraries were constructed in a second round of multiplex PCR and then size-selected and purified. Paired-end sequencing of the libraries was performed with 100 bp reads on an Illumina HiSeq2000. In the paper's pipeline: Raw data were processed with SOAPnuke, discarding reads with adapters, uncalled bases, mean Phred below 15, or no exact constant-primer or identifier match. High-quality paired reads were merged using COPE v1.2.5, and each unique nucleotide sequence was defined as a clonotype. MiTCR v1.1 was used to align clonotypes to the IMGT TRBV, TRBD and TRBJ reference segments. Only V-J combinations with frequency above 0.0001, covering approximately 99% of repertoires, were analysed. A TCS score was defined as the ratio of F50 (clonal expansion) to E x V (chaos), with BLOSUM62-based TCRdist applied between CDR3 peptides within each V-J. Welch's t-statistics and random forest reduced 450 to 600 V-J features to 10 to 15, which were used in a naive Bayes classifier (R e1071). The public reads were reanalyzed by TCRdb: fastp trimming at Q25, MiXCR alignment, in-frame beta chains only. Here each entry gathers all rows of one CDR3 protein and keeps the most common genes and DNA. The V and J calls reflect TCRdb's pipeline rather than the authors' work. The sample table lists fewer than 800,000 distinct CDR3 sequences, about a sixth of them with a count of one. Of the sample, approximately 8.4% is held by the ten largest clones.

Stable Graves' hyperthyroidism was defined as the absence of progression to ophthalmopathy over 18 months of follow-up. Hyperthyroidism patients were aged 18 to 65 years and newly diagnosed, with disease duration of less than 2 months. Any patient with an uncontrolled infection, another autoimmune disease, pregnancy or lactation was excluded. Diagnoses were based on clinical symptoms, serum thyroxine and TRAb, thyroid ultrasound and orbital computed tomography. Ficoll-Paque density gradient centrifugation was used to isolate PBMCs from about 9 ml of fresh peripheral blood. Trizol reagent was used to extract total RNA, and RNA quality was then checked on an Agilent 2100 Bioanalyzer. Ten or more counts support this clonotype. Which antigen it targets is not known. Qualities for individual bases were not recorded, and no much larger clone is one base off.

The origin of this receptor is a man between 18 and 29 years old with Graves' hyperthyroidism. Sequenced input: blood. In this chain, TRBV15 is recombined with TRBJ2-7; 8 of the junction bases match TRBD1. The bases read TGTGCCACCAGAGCGACAGGGGCCACCTACGAGCAGTACTTC. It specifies CATRATGATYEQYF. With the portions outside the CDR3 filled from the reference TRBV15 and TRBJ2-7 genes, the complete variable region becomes DAMVIQNPRYQVTQFGKPVTLSCSQTLNHNVMYWYQQKSSQAPKLLFHYYDKDFNNEADTPDNFQSRRPNTSFCFLDIRSPGLGDTAMYLCATRATGATYEQYFGPGTRLTVT.